The rows below give T cell receptor beta chains drawn from one sample of a study of CD8 T cells in ankylosing spondylitis. TCRdb re-analysed the 5' RACE reads in MiXCR, keeping a single row per CDR3 protein. The sample shows 200,000 to 250,000 distinct CDR3 sequences, under 12% of them seen only once. Sequencing was done on a sample of blood, either unsorted or a sorted T cell fraction (not recorded which). The receptors were sampled from a male donor with ankylosing spondylitis or in good health (not recorded which). CDR3s include the opening cysteine and the closing phenylalanine or tryptophan. The order of the fields is clone size, V gene, D gene, J gene, CDR3 DNA, CDR3 protein. The D gene is left open where the match is weak. Only part of the rows carry a size: once, few, many, or a class if the clone is expanded.

clone_size: many; v_call: TRBV5-1; d_call: .; j_call: TRBJ2-7; cdr3_nt: TGCGCCAGCAGCTTGGTGGCGGCAGCCTACGAGCAGTACTTC; cdr3_aa: CASSLVAAAYEQYF
clone_size: many; v_call: TRBV5-1; d_call: TRBD1; j_call: TRBJ1-5; cdr3_nt: TGCGCCAGCAGCTTGGGAGACAGGGAGGGTCAGCCCCAGCATTTT; cdr3_aa: CASSLGDREGQPQHF
clone_size: many; v_call: TRBV7-9; d_call: .; j_call: TRBJ2-1; cdr3_nt: TGTGCCAGCAGCTACGGTGGTGCTACCTACAATGAGCAGTTCTTC; cdr3_aa: CASSYGGATYNEQFF
clone_size: few; v_call: TRBV5-1; d_call: .; j_call: TRBJ1-5; cdr3_nt: TGCGCCAGCAGCCCCGCCGCCGAGAGCAATCAGCCCCAGCATTTT; cdr3_aa: CASSPAAESNQPQHF
clone_size: .; v_call: TRBV10-3; d_call: .; j_call: TRBJ2-7; cdr3_nt: TGTGCCACCGGGGTAGGGTACGAGCAGTACTTC; cdr3_aa: CATGVGYEQYF
clone_size: few; v_call: TRBV7-9; d_call: TRBD1; j_call: TRBJ2-2; cdr3_nt: TGTGCCAGCACCGTTGAGGGACAGGTTACCGGGGAGCTGTTTTTT; cdr3_aa: CASTVEGQVTGELFF
clone_size: few; v_call: TRBV19; d_call: TRBD1; j_call: TRBJ1-5; cdr3_nt: TGTGCCAGTAGGAGGGACAGGTCCAATCAGCCCCAGCATTTT; cdr3_aa: CASRRDRSNQPQHF
clone_size: many; v_call: TRBV5-1; d_call: TRBD1; j_call: TRBJ2-3; cdr3_nt: TGCGCCAGCAGCTTGGAGGCGACAGGGGATGTCGATACGCAGTATTTT; cdr3_aa: CASSLEATGDVDTQYF
clone_size: many; v_call: TRBV6-5; d_call: .; j_call: TRBJ2-1; cdr3_nt: TGTGCCAGCAGTTCCAACCCGCAAGCAGGCCTCTACAATGAGCAGTTCTTC; cdr3_aa: CASSSNPQAGLYNEQFF
clone_size: .; v_call: TRBV7-2; d_call: TRBD2; j_call: TRBJ2-7; cdr3_nt: TGTGCCAGCAGCTTCTGGGGGGGTCCCAGCTACGAGCAGTACTTC; cdr3_aa: CASSFWGGPSYEQYF
clone_size: many; v_call: TRBV27; d_call: .; j_call: TRBJ2-6; cdr3_nt: TGTGCCAGCAGTGAACTCAGGGCTGGGGCCAACGTCCTGACTTTC; cdr3_aa: CASSELRAGANVLTF
clone_size: many; v_call: TRBV5-1; d_call: .; j_call: TRBJ1-2; cdr3_nt: TGCGCCAGCAGCTCCCGGGACCGAGACTATGGCTACACCTTC; cdr3_aa: CASSSRDRDYGYTF
clone_size: many; v_call: TRBV7-2; d_call: .; j_call: TRBJ2-3; cdr3_nt: TGTGCCCTAGCTGGGGGGGCAAGCACAGATACGCAGTATTTT; cdr3_aa: CALAGGASTDTQYF
clone_size: many; v_call: TRBV7-2; d_call: .; j_call: TRBJ1-5; cdr3_nt: TGTGCCAGCAGCTTAGTCGGTAATCAGCCCCAGCATTTT; cdr3_aa: CASSLVGNQPQHF
clone_size: many; v_call: TRBV12-3/TRBV12-4; d_call: .; j_call: TRBJ1-2; cdr3_nt: TGTGCCAGCAGCACGGGATTCTATGGCTACACCTTC; cdr3_aa: CASSTGFYGYTF
clone_size: many; v_call: TRBV24-1; d_call: .; j_call: TRBJ1-1; cdr3_nt: TGTGCCACCAGTGATTTGGGGGAAACTGAAGCTTTCTTT; cdr3_aa: CATSDLGETEAFF
clone_size: many; v_call: TRBV29-1; d_call: .; j_call: TRBJ2-1; cdr3_nt: TGCAGCGTTGAAGATCAGGGCGGGCTCCGGGACTTTGAGCAGTTCTTC; cdr3_aa: CSVEDQGGLRDFEQFF
clone_size: many; v_call: TRBV3-1; d_call: .; j_call: TRBJ1-1; cdr3_nt: TGTGCCAGCAGCCATTCCGCGAACACTGAAGCTTTCTTT; cdr3_aa: CASSHSANTEAFF
clone_size: few; v_call: TRBV3-1; d_call: TRBD2; j_call: TRBJ2-1; cdr3_nt: TGTGCCAGCAGCCGATTACTTAGCGGGGGGTCAAACAATGAGCAGTTCTTC; cdr3_aa: CASSRLLSGGSNNEQFF
clone_size: .; v_call: TRBV2; d_call: .; j_call: TRBJ2-7; cdr3_nt: TGTGCCAGCAGTGAGGATCCACGTGCCCTCTATCTCTACGAGCAGTACTTC; cdr3_aa: CASSEDPRALYLYEQYF
clone_size: few; v_call: TRBV5-1; d_call: .; j_call: TRBJ1-2; cdr3_nt: TGCGCCAGCAGCTTGGTTGCAGGGGCGGATGGCTACACCTTC; cdr3_aa: CASSLVAGADGYTF
clone_size: few; v_call: TRBV2; d_call: .; j_call: TRBJ2-5; cdr3_nt: TGTGCCAGCATAGGACAGCACCAAGAGACCCAGTACTTC; cdr3_aa: CASIGQHQETQYF
clone_size: many; v_call: TRBV3-1; d_call: TRBD1; j_call: TRBJ1-2; cdr3_nt: TGTGCCAGCAGGTCTACAGGGGGTTATGGCTACACCTTC; cdr3_aa: CASRSTGGYGYTF
clone_size: few; v_call: TRBV5-5; d_call: .; j_call: TRBJ1-3; cdr3_nt: TGTGCCAGCAGCTTTGCAGGGCGAAGGGACACCATATATTTT; cdr3_aa: CASSFAGRRDTIYF
clone_size: few; v_call: TRBV7-9; d_call: .; j_call: TRBJ2-2; cdr3_nt: TGTGCCAGCAGCTTAGCCCCCACAAGGAACGGGGAGCTGTTTTTT; cdr3_aa: CASSLAPTRNGELFF
clone_size: few; v_call: TRBV5-1; d_call: TRBD1; j_call: TRBJ1-2; cdr3_nt: TGCGCCAGCAGCTCACTCGCGGAACAGGGGAACTATGGCTACACCTTC; cdr3_aa: CASSSLAEQGNYGYTF
clone_size: many; v_call: TRBV5-6; d_call: TRBD1; j_call: TRBJ2-3; cdr3_nt: TGTGCCAGCAGGGGGACAGGGGTGGTAGATACGCAGTATTTT; cdr3_aa: CASRGTGVVDTQYF
clone_size: many; v_call: TRBV20-1; d_call: TRBD1; j_call: TRBJ2-7; cdr3_nt: TGCAGTGCTAGTCCGGGACAGCGCACCTACGAGCAGTACTTC; cdr3_aa: CSASPGQRTYEQYF
clone_size: many; v_call: TRBV7-9; d_call: .; j_call: TRBJ1-2; cdr3_nt: TGTGCCAGCAGCTCGGAGAGGCCCGAGCGCTACACCTTC; cdr3_aa: CASSSERPERYTF
clone_size: many; v_call: TRBV20-1; d_call: TRBD1; j_call: TRBJ1-5; cdr3_nt: TGCAGTGCTAGTCTAGGGTGGGGGCAGGGGGCTTATCAGCCCCAGCATTTT; cdr3_aa: CSASLGWGQGAYQPQHF
clone_size: .; v_call: TRBV20-1; d_call: .; j_call: TRBJ2-6; cdr3_nt: TGCAGTGCTAGAGTCCAGGGACTTCCGGGTCCCACTTCTTCTGGGGCCAACGTCCTGACTTTC; cdr3_aa: CSARVQGLPGPTSSGANVLTF
clone_size: .; v_call: TRBV3-1; d_call: .; j_call: TRBJ1-1; cdr3_nt: TGTGCCAGCAGCCAAGGCGCCAGGACGAACACTGAAGCTTTCTTT; cdr3_aa: CASSQGARTNTEAFF
clone_size: few; v_call: TRBV5-5; d_call: .; j_call: TRBJ2-5; cdr3_nt: TGTGCCAGCAGCTTGGAGGCGGGTCGGGAGACCCAGTACTTC; cdr3_aa: CASSLEAGRETQYF
clone_size: .; v_call: TRBV7-2; d_call: .; j_call: TRBJ1-2; cdr3_nt: TGTGCCTCCGATTCAGGTTATGGCTACACCTTC; cdr3_aa: CASDSGYGYTF
clone_size: .; v_call: TRBV7-3; d_call: TRBD1; j_call: TRBJ2-5; cdr3_nt: TGTGCCAGCAGCTCGGGACAGACGGAGACCCAGTACTTC; cdr3_aa: CASSSGQTETQYF
clone_size: many; v_call: TRBV7-8; d_call: .; j_call: TRBJ2-2; cdr3_nt: TGTGCCAGCAGCTTAGCGATAGGGGAGACCGGGGAGCTGTTTTTT; cdr3_aa: CASSLAIGETGELFF
clone_size: many; v_call: TRBV5-1; d_call: TRBD1; j_call: TRBJ2-5; cdr3_nt: TGCGCCAGCAGCTATGAACAGGGGGAGACCCAGTACTTC; cdr3_aa: CASSYEQGETQYF
clone_size: few; v_call: TRBV12-3/TRBV12-4; d_call: .; j_call: TRBJ1-1; cdr3_nt: TGTGCCAGCAGTTGGGTCAGGGGACTGAACACTGAAGCTTTCTTT; cdr3_aa: CASSWVRGLNTEAFF
clone_size: few; v_call: TRBV12-3/TRBV12-4; d_call: .; j_call: TRBJ1-5; cdr3_nt: TGTGCCAGCAGTGTTTACGGGACGGATAGCAATCAGCCCCAGCATTTT; cdr3_aa: CASSVYGTDSNQPQHF
clone_size: few; v_call: TRBV12-3/TRBV12-4; d_call: .; j_call: TRBJ1-6; cdr3_nt: TGTGCCAGCAGCCCTGATAATTCACCCCTCCACTTT; cdr3_aa: CASSPDNSPLHF
clone_size: many; v_call: TRBV20-1; d_call: TRBD1; j_call: TRBJ1-5; cdr3_nt: TGCAGTGCTATACCCTTTTCCTTGGGACAGGGGGCGCAAAGCAATCAGCCCCAGCATTTT; cdr3_aa: CSAIPFSLGQGAQSNQPQHF
clone_size: many; v_call: TRBV5-1; d_call: .; j_call: TRBJ1-2; cdr3_nt: TGCGCCAGCAACCGACAGGTCGGAGATTATGGCTACACCTTC; cdr3_aa: CASNRQVGDYGYTF
clone_size: many; v_call: TRBV20-1; d_call: .; j_call: TRBJ2-2; cdr3_nt: TGCAGTGCTAGTCGGGGAGGGAACACCGGGGAGCTGTTTTTT; cdr3_aa: CSASRGGNTGELFF
clone_size: many; v_call: TRBV7-6; d_call: TRBD1; j_call: TRBJ1-3; cdr3_nt: TGTGCCAGCAGCTTAGGGGACAGCCTCGGAGGAAACACCATATATTTT; cdr3_aa: CASSLGDSLGGNTIYF
clone_size: few; v_call: TRBV28; d_call: TRBD2; j_call: TRBJ2-7; cdr3_nt: TGTGCCAGCAGTTTCTCGACTAGCGGGGGGACCGAGCAGTACTTC; cdr3_aa: CASSFSTSGGTEQYF
clone_size: many; v_call: TRBV5-1; d_call: .; j_call: TRBJ1-1; cdr3_nt: TGCGCCAGCAGCTTGTTTACGGACAGTGAAGCTTTCTTT; cdr3_aa: CASSLFTDSEAFF